This T cell receptor beta chain was sequenced for a study of radiotherapy plus CTLA-4 blockade in lung cancer. The protocol was immunoSEQ multiplex PCR, while the TCRdb copy is restricted to in-frame clones and leaves out a portion. The data contain about 14,000 clones, approximately 87% of them singletons. Focal radiation was given together with CTLA-4 blockade (ipilimumab) to patients with chemo-refractory metastatic non-small-cell lung cancer. The CDR3 consists of 16 residues. V gave up 3 bases and J gave up 6 bases, with 20 bases separating them. CDR1 MDHEN and CDR2 SYDVKM come from the germline V gene. Study outcomes and limitations: An expansion of tumor-derived TCR clones occurred in blood after radiotherapy plus ipilimumab.

Points on this clone: Its antigen is unidentified.

This sample comprised peripheral blood, obtained from a patient treated with radiotherapy plus ipilimumab. This chain uses TRBV28 with TRBJ1-1; D may be TRBD1 (6 bases). This clonotype originated in a human donor with non-small cell lung cancer that progressed on radiotherapy plus ipilimumab. Some clones in this sample may be carry-over from other donors' samples. This CDR3 is CASSLVPGVILSEAFF. Written as DNA, the CDR3 is TGTGCCAGCAGTTTGGTACCAGGGGTCATCTTATCTGAAGCTTTCTTT.